This TCR beta chain was sequenced for a study of response to subunit inactivated influenza vaccine. This clonotype was observed a few times. Its antigen is as yet unknown. TCRdb processed the RT-PCR reads anew with MiXCR; each CDR3 protein has one entry. Found here are around 520,000 distinct CDR3 sequences, 25% of them singletons; the top ten hold 1.9%. General observations from the study: Each seasonal influenza vaccination recruits few new T cells, the authors suggested.

The receptor was isolated from a man aged 50 to 59 who received an inactivated influenza vaccine. Sequenced here: CD4+ T cells sorted from PBMCs, sampled 5 days after vaccination.

As DNA, the CDR3 is TGTGCCAGCAGCTTTATCAGGGCAGATACGCAGTATTTT. It specifies CASSFIRADTQYF. The J gene is TRBJ2-3, the V gene TRBV12-3 or TRBV12-4; possible D gene TRBD1, 5 bases. This CDR3 region has 13 residues. The ends were cut back, 6 bases at V and 4 bases at J, with 11 bases in the middle.